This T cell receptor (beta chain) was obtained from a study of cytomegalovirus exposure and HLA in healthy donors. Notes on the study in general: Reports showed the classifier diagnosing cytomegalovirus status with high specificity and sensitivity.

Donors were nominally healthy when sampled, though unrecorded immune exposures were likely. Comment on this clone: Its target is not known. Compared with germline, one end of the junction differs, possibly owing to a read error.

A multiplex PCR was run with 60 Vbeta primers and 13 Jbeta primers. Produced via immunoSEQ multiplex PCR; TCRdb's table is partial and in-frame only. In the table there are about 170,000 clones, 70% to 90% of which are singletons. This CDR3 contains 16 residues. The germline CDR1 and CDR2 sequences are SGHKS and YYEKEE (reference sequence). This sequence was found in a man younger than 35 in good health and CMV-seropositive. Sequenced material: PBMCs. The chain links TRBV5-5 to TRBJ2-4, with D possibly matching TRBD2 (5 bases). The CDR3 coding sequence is TGTGCCAGCAGCCTGCCGGTCCCGCTAGCCAAAAACAGTCAGTACTTC. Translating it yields CASSLPVPLAKNSQYF.